Each of the 24 T cell receptor beta chains below was sequenced from the same sample in a study of T cells expressing NK-cell markers. TCRdb derives one entry per CDR3 protein from the 5' RACE reads, leaving out DNA. The repertoire table contains some 340,000 distinct CDR3 sequences. Sequencing was carried out using blood T cells: a sorted CD56 or NKG2C T cell subset, CD4+ or CD8+ T cells, or bulk PBMC T cells (not recorded which). All receptors derive from a man between 18 and 69 years old in good health.

CDR3 residues: CASSLRGGWTDTQYF. The chain has TRBV12-3 or TRBV12-4 and TRBJ2-3; the D call of TRBD2 rests on TCRdb alone, since no DNA is present to check it. The length of the CDR3 is 15 residues.

This chain connects TRBV6-1 to TRBJ1-5; the D call of TRBD1 rests on TCRdb alone, since no DNA is present to check it. The CDR3 length is 14 residues. The germline CDR1 and CDR2 sequences are MNHNS and SASEGT. The CDR3 loop is CASSLQGNSQPQHF.

V is TRBV2 and J is TRBJ1-4; TCRdb's assignment of TRBD1 cannot be checked, as there is no DNA. The germline CDR1 and CDR2 sequences are SNHLY and FYNNEI. This CDR3 has 15 residues. The chain's CDR3 is CASRSRQGTNEKLFF.

The chain employs TRBV7-2 and TRBJ2-5; TCRdb proposes TRBD1, but this gene call is untestable without DNA. This CDR3 contains 13 residues. CDR1 SGHTA and CDR2 FQGNSA come from the germline V gene. CDR3 sequence: CASSRARDETQYF.

The chain couples TRBV3-1 to TRBJ2-5. The CDR3 length is 13 residues. Looked up from germline, CDR1 is LGHDT and CDR2 is YNNKEL (reference sequence). Here the CDR3 reads CASSRTHQETQYF.

The V call is TRBV20-1, the J call TRBJ1-2; no DNA is available, so the TRBD1 call from TCRdb remains unchecked. CDR1 is DFQATT, CDR2 SNEGSKA, per germline (reference sequence). This CDR3 has 13 residues. CDR3 amino acids: CSPRTRGPYGYTF.

This sequence joins TRBV30 and TRBJ1-5; TCRdb gives TRBD1 as the D gene, but with no DNA this cannot be confirmed. CDR3 length equals 12 residues. Germline loops: CDR1 GTSNPN, CDR2 SVGIG (reference sequence). This CDR3 reads CAWSRDNQPQHF.

The chain combines TRBV12-3 or TRBV12-4 with TRBJ2-3. This CDR3 contains 15 residues. The CDR3 is CASSLGFVGTDTQYF.

J is TRBJ2-2 and V is TRBV11-2; lacking DNA, the TRBD1 call made by TCRdb goes unchecked. The CDR3 totals 17 residues. The germline V gene encodes CDR1 SGHAT and CDR2 FQNNGV. This CDR3 reads CASSLRRQGLSTGELFF.

The V call is TRBV5-1, the J call TRBJ2-5; with no DNA, the TCRdb D assignment of TRBD2 cannot be verified. CDR1 is SGHRS and CDR2 is YFSETQ in the germline V gene. This CDR3 contains 14 residues. This CDR3 reads CASRGRDRQETQYF.

The chain uses TRBV20-1 and TRBJ2-5; TCRdb designates TRBD1, a call that cannot be tested without DNA. The germline CDR1 and CDR2 sequences are DFQATT and SNEGSKA (reference sequence). The CDR3 consists of 13 residues. Here the CDR3 reads CSATLGGSETQYF.

CDR3 sequence: CASSSTGTGRNEQFF. This chain uses TRBV7-6 with TRBJ2-1; with no DNA, the TCRdb D assignment of TRBD1 cannot be verified. Germline-derived CDR1 and CDR2 are SGHVS and FNYEAQ. CDR3 length equals 15 residues.

The CDR3 region is CASSPAGGIIQPQHF. The chain has TRBV27 and TRBJ1-5; TCRdb calls TRBD1, which cannot be checked without DNA. This CDR3 is 15 amino acids long. CDR1 MNHEY and CDR2 SMNVEV come from the germline V gene (reference sequence).

J is TRBJ2-1 and V is TRBV18; no DNA is available, so the TRBD1 call from TCRdb remains unchecked. The length of the CDR3 is 12 residues. The germline gives CDR1 KGHSH, CDR2 LQKENI. CDR3 region: CASSSGQGAQFF.

The CDR3: CASSQDSWGQGDTGELFF. The rearrangement uses TRBV4-1 and TRBJ2-2; TCRdb outputs TRBD1, but without DNA this stays unchecked. The CDR3 is 18 amino acids. Germline CDR1 reads MGHRA; CDR2 reads YSYEKL.

The chain recombines TRBV5-1 with TRBJ2-4; TCRdb indicates TRBD2, and absent DNA this call remains unverified. Germline CDR1 SGHRS, CDR2 YFSETQ. The length of the CDR3 is 14 residues. The chain's CDR3 is CASSPTEGRYIQYF.

This chain's CDR3 is CASSSRTSGGSSIRNEQFF. The chain combines TRBV11-2 with TRBJ2-1; the D call from TCRdb, TRBD2, cannot be confirmed without DNA. This CDR3 has 19 amino acids. The germline V gene encodes CDR1 SGHAT and CDR2 FQNNGV. Combining the CDR3 with reference TRBV11-2 and TRBJ2-1 gives the whole variable domain EAGVAQSPRYKIIEKRQSVAFWCNPISGHATLYWYQQILGQGPKLLIQFQNNGVVDDSQLPKDRFSAERLKGVDSTLKIQPAKLEDSAVYLCASSSRTSGGSSIRNEQFFGPGTRLTVL.

V gene TRBV27 combines with J gene TRBJ2-2. The CDR3 runs to 14 residues. Germline CDR1 reads MNHEY; CDR2 reads SMNVEV (reference sequence). The CDR3 is CASSSGSLSGELFF.

The chain couples TRBV29-1 to TRBJ1-2; TCRdb's D call, TRBD1, is unchecked because there is no DNA. Germline V lookup: CDR1 SQVTM, CDR2 ANQGSEA. This CDR3 contains 15 residues. CDR3 amino acids: CSVEGGHDANYGYTF. The whole variable domain, filled in from reference TRBV29-1 and TRBJ1-2, reads SAVISQKPSRDICQRGTSLTIQCQVDSQVTMMFWYRQQPGQSLTLIATANQGSEATYESGFVIDKFPISRPNLTFSTLTVSNMSPEDSSIYLCSVEGGHDANYGYTFGSGTRLTVV.

The rearrangement links TRBV5-1 to TRBJ1-6; TCRdb returns TRBD1, unconfirmable since there is no DNA. Germline V gene sequence: CDR1 SGHRS, CDR2 YFSETQ. The CDR3 has 17 residues. CDR3 loop: CASSLSSNRGYNSPLHF.

The J gene is TRBJ2-5, the V gene TRBV7-2. Per germline, CDR1 SGHTA and CDR2 FQGNSA. CDR3 length: 14 amino acids. This chain's CDR3 is CASSSQTSNVAQYF.

This sequence joins TRBV3-1 and TRBJ2-7; TCRdb designates TRBD2, a call that cannot be tested without DNA. This CDR3 contains 14 residues. Germline CDR1 and CDR2: LGHDT and YNNKEL (reference sequence). CDR3 sequence: CASTRSEGSYEQYF.

This rearrangement joins TRBV5-6 to TRBJ2-3; lacking DNA, the TRBD1 call made by TCRdb goes unchecked. CDR3 length equals 16 residues. Germline V gene data show CDR1 as SGHDT and CDR2 as YYEEEE. The CDR3 loop is CASSKKTGTTTDTQYF.

V and J are TRBV2 and TRBJ2-2; TCRdb proposes TRBD1, but this gene call is untestable without DNA. The CDR3 runs 15 residues. CDR1 SNHLY and CDR2 FYNNEI come from the germline V gene. This chain's CDR3 is CASSAYRGGTGELFF.